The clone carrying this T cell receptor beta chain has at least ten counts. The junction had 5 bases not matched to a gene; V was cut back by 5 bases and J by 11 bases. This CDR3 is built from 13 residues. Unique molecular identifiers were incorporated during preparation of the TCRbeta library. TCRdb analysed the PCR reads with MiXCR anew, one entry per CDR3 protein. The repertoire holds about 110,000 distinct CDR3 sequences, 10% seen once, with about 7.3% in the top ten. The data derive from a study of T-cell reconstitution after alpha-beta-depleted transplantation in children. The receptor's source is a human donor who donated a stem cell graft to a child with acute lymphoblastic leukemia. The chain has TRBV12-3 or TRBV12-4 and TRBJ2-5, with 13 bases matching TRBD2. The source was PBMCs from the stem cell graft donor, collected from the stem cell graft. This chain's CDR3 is CASSEGLAGSQYF. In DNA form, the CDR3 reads TGTGCCAGCAGTGAGGGACTAGCGGGGTCGCAGTACTTC.